The rows below give T cell receptor beta chains drawn from one sample of a study of read filtering for tumor transcriptome and immune sequencing. A single record per CDR3 protein comes from TCRdb applying MiXCR to the reads. Of 75,000 to 95,000 distinct CDR3 sequences listed, approximately 13% were seen once; the top ten hold approximately 15%. The material sequenced was a population of CD138-negative cells sorted from bone marrow. The receptors come from a donor aged 40 or older with multiple myeloma. Both conserved end residues are part of each CDR3. D genes are given only for firm matches. A clone size is listed for some rows: how often the clone was seen (once, few, many), or a class if it is expanded.

V,D,J,length,size,CDR3,DNA
TRBV19,-,TRBJ2-1,13,-,CARGGVGNNEQFF,TGTGCCAGAGGAGGGGTGGGAAACAATGAGCAGTTCTTC
TRBV7-2,-,TRBJ1-1,15,many,CASSSPGPGLTEAFF,TGTGCCAGCAGCTCCCCGGGGCCGGGGCTCACTGAAGCTTTCTTT
TRBV14,-,TRBJ2-7,13,-,CASSLRPAGEQYF,TGTGCCAGCAGCCTCCGACCCGCGGGCGAGCAGTACTTC
TRBV7-9,-,TRBJ1-1,14,many,CASSFGRVNTEAFF,TGTGCCAGCAGCTTTGGCAGGGTGAACACTGAAGCTTTCTTT
TRBV9,-,TRBJ2-1,15,many,CASSPTGSSYNEQFF,TGTGCCAGCAGCCCAACAGGGAGCTCCTACAATGAGCAGTTCTTC
TRBV6-6,TRBD1,TRBJ2-1,15,many,CASWLGTGSNNEQFF,TGTGCCAGTTGGCTCGGGACAGGGTCCAACAATGAGCAGTTCTTC
TRBV29-1,-,TRBJ2-1,10,many,CSVGSNKQFF,TGCAGCGTCGGGTCCAATAAGCAGTTCTTC
TRBV7-9,-,TRBJ1-3,13,many,CASSFGLGNTIYF,TGTGCCAGCAGCTTCGGGCTTGGAAACACCATATATTTT
TRBV7-2,-,TRBJ2-1,13,many,CASSPWELSEQFF,TGTGCCAGCAGCCCTTGGGAATTGAGTGAGCAGTTCTTC
TRBV7-3,-,TRBJ2-3,13,-,CASSPRITDTQYF,TGTGCCAGCAGCCCCCGAATAACAGATACGCAGTATTTT
TRBV29-1,TRBD1,TRBJ2-1,15,few,CSVDWGQGAGGEQFF,TGCAGCGTTGACTGGGGACAGGGGGCTGGGGGTGAGCAGTTCTTC
TRBV9,-,TRBJ2-1,17,many,CASSATYSGSSYNEQFF,TGTGCCAGCAGCGCTACATACAGTGGGTCCTCCTACAATGAGCAGTTCTTC
TRBV7-9,-,TRBJ1-4,15,many,CASSLRGRNNEKLFF,TGTGCCAGCAGCTTAAGGGGCAGGAATAATGAAAAACTGTTTTTT
TRBV5-5,TRBD2,TRBJ2-1,17,many,CASSLTITSGIYNEQFF,TGTGCCAGCAGCCTCACAATCACTAGCGGGATTTACAATGAGCAGTTCTTC
TRBV28,TRBD2,TRBJ2-3,17,-,CASSFPLSGRVTDTQYF,TGTGCCAGCAGTTTCCCGCTCAGCGGGAGGGTCACAGATACGCAGTATTTT
TRBV5-5,-,TRBJ1-5,17,many,CASSLVFGADSNQPQHF,TGTGCCAGCAGCTTGGTATTTGGCGCCGATAGCAATCAGCCCCAGCATTTT